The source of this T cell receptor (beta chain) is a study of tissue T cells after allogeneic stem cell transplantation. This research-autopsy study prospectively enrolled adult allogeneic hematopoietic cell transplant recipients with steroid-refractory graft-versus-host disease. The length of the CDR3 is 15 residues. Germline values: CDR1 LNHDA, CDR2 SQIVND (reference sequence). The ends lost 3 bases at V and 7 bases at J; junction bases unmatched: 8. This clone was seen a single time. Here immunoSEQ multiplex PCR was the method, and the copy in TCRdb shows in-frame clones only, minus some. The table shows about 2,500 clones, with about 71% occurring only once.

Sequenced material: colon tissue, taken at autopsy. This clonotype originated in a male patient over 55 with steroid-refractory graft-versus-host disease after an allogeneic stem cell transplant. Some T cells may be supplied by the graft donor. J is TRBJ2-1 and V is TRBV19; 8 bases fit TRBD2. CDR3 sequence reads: CASSISSGARNEQFF. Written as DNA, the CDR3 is TGTGCCAGTAGTATCAGTAGCGGGGCGAGAAATGAGCAGTTCTTC.